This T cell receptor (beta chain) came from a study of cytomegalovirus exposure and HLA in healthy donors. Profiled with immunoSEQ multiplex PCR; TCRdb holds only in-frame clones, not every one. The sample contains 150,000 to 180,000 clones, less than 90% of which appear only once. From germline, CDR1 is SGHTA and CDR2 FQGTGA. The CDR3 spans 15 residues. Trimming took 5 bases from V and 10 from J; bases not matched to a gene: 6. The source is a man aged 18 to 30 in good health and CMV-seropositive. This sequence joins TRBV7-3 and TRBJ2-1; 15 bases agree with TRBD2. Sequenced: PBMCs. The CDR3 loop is CASSPGLAGGREQFF. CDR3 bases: TGTGCCAGCAGCCCTGGACTAGCGGGAGGGCGGGAGCAGTTCTTC.